Below, one T cell receptor beta chain is given with its context. The antigen remains unidentified. This specimen belongs to a study of cytomegalovirus exposure and HLA in healthy donors. CDR1 is SGHTA, CDR2 FQGNSA, per germline. The CDR3 length is 15 residues. Trimming pared 8 bases from V and 2 bases from J, leaving 18 bases between. PCR employed 60 Vbeta and 13 Jbeta primers. The table came from immunoSEQ multiplex PCR; TCRdb's copy has only in-frame clones and leaves some out. The sample lists some 180,000 clones; about 85% were seen once. General study findings and limits: Specificity for CMV antigens was confirmed in vitro for a few of the CMV-associated chains.

Sequenced: PBMCs. The chain has TRBV7-2 and TRBJ1-2, with TRBD1 as a possible D gene (6 bases). This TCR derives from a girl aged 5-17 years in good health and CMV-seropositive. CDR3 in DNA: TGTGCCAGCGGATTCCTTTGGGGGCAGAACTATGGCTACACCTTC. It is translated as CASGFLWGQNYGYTF.